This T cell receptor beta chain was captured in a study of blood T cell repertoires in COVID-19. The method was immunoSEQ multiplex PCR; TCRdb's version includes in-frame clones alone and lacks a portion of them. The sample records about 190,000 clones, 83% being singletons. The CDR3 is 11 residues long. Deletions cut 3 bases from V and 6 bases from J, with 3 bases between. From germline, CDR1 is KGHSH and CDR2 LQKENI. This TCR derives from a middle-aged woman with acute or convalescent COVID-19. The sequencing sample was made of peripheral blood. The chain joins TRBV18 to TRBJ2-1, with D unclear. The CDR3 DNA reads TGTGCCAGCTCACCTCGCAATGAGCAGTTCTTC. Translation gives CASSPRNEQFF.